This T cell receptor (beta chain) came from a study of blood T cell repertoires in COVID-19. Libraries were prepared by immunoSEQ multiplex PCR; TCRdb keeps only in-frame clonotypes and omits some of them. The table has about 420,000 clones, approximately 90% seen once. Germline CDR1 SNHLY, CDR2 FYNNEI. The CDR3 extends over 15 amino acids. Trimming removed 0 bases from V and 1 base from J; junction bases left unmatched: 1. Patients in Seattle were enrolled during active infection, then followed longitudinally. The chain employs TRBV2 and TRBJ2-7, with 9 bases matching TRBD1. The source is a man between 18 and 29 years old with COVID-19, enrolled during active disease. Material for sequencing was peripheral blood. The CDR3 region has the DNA TGTGCCAGCAGTGAAGCGGGGACAGGGTCCTACGAGCAGTACTTC. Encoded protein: CASSEAGTGSYEQYF. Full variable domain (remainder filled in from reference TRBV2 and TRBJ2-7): EPEVTQTPSHQVTQMGQEVILRCVPISNHLYFYWYRQILGQKVEFLVSFYNNEISEKSEIFDDQFSVERPDGSNFTLKIRSTKLEDSAMYFCASSEAGTGSYEQYFGPGTRLTVT.